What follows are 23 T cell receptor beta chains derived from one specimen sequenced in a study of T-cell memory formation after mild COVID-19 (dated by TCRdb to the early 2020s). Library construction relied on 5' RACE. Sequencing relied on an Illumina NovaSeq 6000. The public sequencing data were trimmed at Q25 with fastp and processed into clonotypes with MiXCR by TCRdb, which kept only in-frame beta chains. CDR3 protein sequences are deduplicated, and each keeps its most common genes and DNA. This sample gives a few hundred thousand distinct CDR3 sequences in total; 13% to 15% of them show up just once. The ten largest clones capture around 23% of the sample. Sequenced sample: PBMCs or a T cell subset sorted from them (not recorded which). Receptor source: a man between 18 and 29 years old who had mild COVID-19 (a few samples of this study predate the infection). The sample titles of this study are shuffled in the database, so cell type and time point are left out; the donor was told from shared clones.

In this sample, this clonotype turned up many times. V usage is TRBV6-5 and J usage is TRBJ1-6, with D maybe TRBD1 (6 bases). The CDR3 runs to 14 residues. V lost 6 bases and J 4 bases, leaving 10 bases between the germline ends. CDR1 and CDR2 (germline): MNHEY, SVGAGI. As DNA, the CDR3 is TGTGCCAGCAGGCGACAGGTTTATAATTCACCCCTCCACTTT. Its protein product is CASRRQVYNSPLHF.

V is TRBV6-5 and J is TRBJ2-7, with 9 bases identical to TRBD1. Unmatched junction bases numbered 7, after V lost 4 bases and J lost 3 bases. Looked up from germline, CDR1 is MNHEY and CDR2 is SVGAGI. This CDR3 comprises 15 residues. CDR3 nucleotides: TGTGCCAGCAGTTCCAGGACAGGGGAGGGCTACGAGCAGTACTTC. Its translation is CASSSRTGEGYEQYF.

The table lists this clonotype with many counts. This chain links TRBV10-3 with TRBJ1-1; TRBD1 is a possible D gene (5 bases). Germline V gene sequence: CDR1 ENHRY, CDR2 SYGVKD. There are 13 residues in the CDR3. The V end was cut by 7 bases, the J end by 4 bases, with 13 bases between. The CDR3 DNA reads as TGTGCCATCACACAACAGGAGGGCACTGAAGCTTTCTTT. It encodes CAITQQEGTEAFF.

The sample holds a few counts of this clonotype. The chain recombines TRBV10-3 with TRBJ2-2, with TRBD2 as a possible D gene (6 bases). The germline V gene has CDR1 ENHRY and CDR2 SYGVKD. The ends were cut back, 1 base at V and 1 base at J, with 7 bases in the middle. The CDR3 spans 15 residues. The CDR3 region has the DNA TGTGCCATCAGTGAGTTAGCGGAGAACACCGGGGAGCTGTTTTTT. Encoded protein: CAISELAENTGELFF.

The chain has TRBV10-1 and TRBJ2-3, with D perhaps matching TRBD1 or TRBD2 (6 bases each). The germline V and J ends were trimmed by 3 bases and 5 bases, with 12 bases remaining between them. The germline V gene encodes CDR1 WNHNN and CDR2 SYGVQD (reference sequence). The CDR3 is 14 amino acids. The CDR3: CASSDQGRGDTQYF. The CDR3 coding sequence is TGCGCCAGCAGTGATCAGGGGCGGGGAGATACGCAGTATTTT.

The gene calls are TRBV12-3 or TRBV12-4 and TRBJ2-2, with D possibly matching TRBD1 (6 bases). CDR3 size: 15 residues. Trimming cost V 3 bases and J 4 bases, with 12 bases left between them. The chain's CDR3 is CASSLVSGATGELFF. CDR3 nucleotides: TGTGCCAGCAGTTTGGTATCAGGGGCCACCGGGGAGCTGTTTTTT.

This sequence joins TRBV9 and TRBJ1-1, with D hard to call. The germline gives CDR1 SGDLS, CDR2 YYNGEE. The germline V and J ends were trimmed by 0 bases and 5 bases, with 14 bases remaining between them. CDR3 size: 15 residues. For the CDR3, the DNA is TGTGCCAGCAGCGTAGACCCGGGGTTGGAAACTGAAGCTTTCTTT. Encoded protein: CASSVDPGLETEAFF.

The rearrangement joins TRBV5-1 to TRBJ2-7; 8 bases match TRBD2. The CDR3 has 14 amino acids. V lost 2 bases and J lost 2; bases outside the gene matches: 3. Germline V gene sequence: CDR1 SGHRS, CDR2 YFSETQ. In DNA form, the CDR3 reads TGCGCCAGCAGCTTCGCGGGGGGAGCCTACGAGCAGTACTTC. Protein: CASSFAGGAYEQYF.

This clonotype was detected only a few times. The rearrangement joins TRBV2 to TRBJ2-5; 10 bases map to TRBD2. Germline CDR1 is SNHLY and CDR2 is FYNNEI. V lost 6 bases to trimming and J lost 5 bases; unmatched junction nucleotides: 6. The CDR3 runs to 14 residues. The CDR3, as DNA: TGTGCCAGCAGGGCCGGGACTAGCGATGAGACCCAGTACTTC. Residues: CASRAGTSDETQYF.

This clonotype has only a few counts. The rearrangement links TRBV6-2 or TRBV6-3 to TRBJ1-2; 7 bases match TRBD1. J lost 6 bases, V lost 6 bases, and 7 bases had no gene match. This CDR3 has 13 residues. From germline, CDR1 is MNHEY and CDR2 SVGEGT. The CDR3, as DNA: TGTGCCAGCAGATCCGACAGGGCCCATGGCTACACCTTC. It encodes CASRSDRAHGYTF.

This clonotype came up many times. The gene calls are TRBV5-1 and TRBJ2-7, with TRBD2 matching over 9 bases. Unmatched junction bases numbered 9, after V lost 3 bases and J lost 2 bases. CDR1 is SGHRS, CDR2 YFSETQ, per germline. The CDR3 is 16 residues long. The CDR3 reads CASSSNSGGIAYEQYF. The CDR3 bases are TGCGCCAGCAGCTCGAATAGCGGGGGAATCGCCTACGAGCAGTACTTC.

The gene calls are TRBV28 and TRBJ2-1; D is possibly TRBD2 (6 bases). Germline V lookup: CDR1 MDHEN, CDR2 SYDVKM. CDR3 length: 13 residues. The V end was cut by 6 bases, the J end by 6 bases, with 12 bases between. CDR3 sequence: CASRRTGSNEQFF. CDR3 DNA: TGTGCCAGCAGACGGACCGGGAGCAATGAGCAGTTCTTC.

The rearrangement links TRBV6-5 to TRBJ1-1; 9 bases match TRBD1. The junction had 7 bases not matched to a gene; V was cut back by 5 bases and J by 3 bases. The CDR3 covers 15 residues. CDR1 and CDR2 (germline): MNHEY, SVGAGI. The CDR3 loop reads CASSDPGQGYTEAFF. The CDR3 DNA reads TGTGCCAGCAGTGACCCGGGACAGGGATACACTGAAGCTTTCTTT.

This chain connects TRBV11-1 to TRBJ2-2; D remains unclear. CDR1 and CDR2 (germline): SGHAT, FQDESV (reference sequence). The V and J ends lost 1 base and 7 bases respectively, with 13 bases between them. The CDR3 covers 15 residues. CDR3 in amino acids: CASSLGSGQNGELFF. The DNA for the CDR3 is TGTGCCAGCAGCTTAGGTTCCGGCCAAAACGGGGAGCTGTTTTTT. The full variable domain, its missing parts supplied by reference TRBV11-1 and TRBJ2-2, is EAEVAQSPRYKITEKSQAVAFWCDPISGHATLYWYRQILGQGPELLVQFQDESVVDDSQLPKDRFSAERLKGVDSTLKIQPAELGDSAMYLCASSLGSGQNGELFFGEGSRLTVL.

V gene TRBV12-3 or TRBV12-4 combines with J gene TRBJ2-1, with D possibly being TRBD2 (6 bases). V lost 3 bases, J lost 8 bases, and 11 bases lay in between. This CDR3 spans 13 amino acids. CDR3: CASSFGGFDEQFF. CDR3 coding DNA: TGTGCCAGCAGTTTCGGGGGATTCGATGAGCAGTTCTTC.

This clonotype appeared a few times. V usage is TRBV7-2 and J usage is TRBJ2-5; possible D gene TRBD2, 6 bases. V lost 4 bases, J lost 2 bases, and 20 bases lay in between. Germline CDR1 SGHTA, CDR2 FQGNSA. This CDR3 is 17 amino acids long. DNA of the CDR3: TGTGCCAGCAGCTCCCACCTTTGGCGGGGCAATCAAGAGACCCAGTACTTC. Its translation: CASSSHLWRGNQETQYF.

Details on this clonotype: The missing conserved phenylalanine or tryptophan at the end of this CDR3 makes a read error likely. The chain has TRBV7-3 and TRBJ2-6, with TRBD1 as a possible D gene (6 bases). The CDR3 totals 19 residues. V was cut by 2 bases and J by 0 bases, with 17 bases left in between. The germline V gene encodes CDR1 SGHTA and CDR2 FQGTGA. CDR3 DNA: TGTGCCAGCAGCTTATCCCCTCCGGGACAACGCTCTGGGGCCAACGTCCTGACTTTA. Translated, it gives CASSLSPPGQRSGANVLTL.

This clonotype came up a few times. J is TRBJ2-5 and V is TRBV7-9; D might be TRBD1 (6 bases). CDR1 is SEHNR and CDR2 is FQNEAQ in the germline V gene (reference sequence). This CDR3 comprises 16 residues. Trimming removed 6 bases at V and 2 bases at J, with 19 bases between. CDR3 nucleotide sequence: TGTGCCAGCAGAGTCGAGCAGGGGCTGGGGCAAGAGACCCAGTACTTC. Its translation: CASRVEQGLGQETQYF.

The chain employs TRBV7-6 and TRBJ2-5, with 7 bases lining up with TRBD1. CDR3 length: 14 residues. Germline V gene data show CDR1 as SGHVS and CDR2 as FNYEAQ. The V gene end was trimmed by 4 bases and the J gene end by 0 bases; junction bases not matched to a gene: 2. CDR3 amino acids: CASSWDSHQETQYF. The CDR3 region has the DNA TGTGCCAGCAGCTGGGACAGCCACCAAGAGACCCAGTACTTC.

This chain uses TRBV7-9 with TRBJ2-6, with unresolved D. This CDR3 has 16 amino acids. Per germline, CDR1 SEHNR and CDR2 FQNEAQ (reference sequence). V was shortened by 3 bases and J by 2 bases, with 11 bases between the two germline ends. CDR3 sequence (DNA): TGTGCCAGCAGCTTCCCTGGATGGACTGGGGCCAACGTCCTGACTTTC. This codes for CASSFPGWTGANVLTF.

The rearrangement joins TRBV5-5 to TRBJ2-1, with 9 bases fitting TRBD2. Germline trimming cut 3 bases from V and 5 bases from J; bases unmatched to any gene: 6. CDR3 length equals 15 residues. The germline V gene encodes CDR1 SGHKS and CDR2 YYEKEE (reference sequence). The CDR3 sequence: CASSSGTSNHNEQFF. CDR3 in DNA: TGTGCCAGCAGCTCCGGGACTAGCAACCACAATGAGCAGTTCTTC.

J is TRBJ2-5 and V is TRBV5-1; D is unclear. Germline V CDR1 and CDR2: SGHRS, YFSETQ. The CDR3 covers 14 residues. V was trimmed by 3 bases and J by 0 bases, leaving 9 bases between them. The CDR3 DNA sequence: TGCGCCAGCAGCTGGGGATTAGACCAAGAGACCCAGTACTTC. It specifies CASSWGLDQETQYF.

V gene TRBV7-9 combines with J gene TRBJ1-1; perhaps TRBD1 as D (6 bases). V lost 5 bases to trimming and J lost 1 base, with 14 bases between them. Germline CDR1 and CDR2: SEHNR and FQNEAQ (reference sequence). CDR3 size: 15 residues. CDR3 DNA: TGTGCCAGCAGCCTCCCTAGGGGGGAGAACACTGAAGCTTTCTTT. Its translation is CASSLPRGENTEAFF.